This T cell receptor beta chain was captured in a study of beta chain features in type 1 diabetes (dated by TCRdb to between 2018 and 2020). Some background on the complete study: Patients and healthy donors did not differ in mean age, gender distribution, total cell number or subset yield. In the study, recently diagnosed type 1 diabetes patients and matched healthy donors were compared on the TCRB repertoires of their sorted circulating CD4+ T cell subsets. Naive and central memory subsets were obtained from all 30 or so donors, but regulatory and stem cell-like memory subsets were isolated from only 8 patients and 8 healthy donors. A total of roughly 100 million sorted cells were examined across all samples, and the number of cells per subset was strongly correlated with RNA yield.

Comment on this clone: Its antigen target is currently unknown. Base qualities are not at hand, and no much larger clone is one base apart.

The High Capacity cDNA Reverse Transcription Kit was used to reverse transcribe all of the isolated RNA, meaning that expressed TCRB transcripts were what got sequenced. Deep immunoSEQ sequencing was applied to naive, central memory and regulatory T cell samples, giving an average of roughly 3.5 million total reads per sample. Sorted cells were lysed in RLT buffer, and RNA was extracted using DNase-treated RNeasy Micro or Mini kits according to cell number. To prevent cross-contamination, each cell subset was processed individually, whereas patient and healthy donor samples were processed jointly. The immunoSEQ multiplex PCR was used to amplify TCRB sequences from cDNA, generating 87-bp fragments that spanned the CDR3 region. The amplicons were sequenced using the Illumina HiSeq platform. The paper's data handling went like this. Synthetic template baselines were used to correct PCR bias computationally, reads within Hamming distance 2 were collapsed, and singletons that could not be merged were discarded. Reads were aligned against IMGT to assign V, D and J genes, CDR3 length and insertions or deletions at six rearrangement sites. Within each subset, clonotype counts were normalized to sorted cell number, after which true diversity and Gini coefficients were computed with the tcR R package. Repertoire sharing was quantified using the overlap coefficient calculated on TCRB nucleotide sequences. As a proxy for the pre-selection repertoire, out-of-frame TCRB sequences from naive cells were analyzed. Sourced from immuneACCESS, this table was stored by TCRdb with only in-frame sequences that have V and J called. A share of the clones is absent; for the studies checked, an unresolved V gene accounts for under half, and the remainder has no known explanation. The DNA was the basis for D and trimming; V, J and clone size are from that table. Here the sample has 300,000 to 350,000 clones; roughly 13% occur a single time. The leading ten clones occupy roughly 0.015% of the sample.

CDR1 and CDR2, looked up from the germline V gene (reference sequence), are MNHEY and SMNVEV. V is reduced by 3 bases and J by 2 bases, leaving a spacing of 9 bases between them. The CDR3, from cysteine to phenylalanine, totals 14 residues. CDR3 DNA only is kept here, 42 bases in frame from base 1. Findings and caveats that apply to the study as a whole: Patients with type 1 diabetes made fewer insertions and deleted more nucleotides at VDJ recombination sites, implying thymic rearrangement abnormalities. PCR may preferentially amplify shorter templates, but because patient and control samples were amplified and corrected together, any resulting skew would affect both groups equally. Because small numbers of individuals were included in the HLA sub-analyses, any influence of HLA type on TCRB rearrangement was left unresolved. Naive, central memory and regulatory TCRB repertoires appeared to be more alike among patients than among healthy donors. In all four CD4+ subsets, TCRB CDR3 length was moderately but significantly shorter in type 1 diabetes patients. Sequencing cDNA rather than genomic DNA could over-represent highly expressing activated cells, although activation and CD3 levels did not differ between groups.

A single peripheral blood draw of 90 to 150 mL on average was collected from each donor into heparinised tubes. A BD FACSAria II was used to sort naive, central memory, regulatory and stem cell-like memory CD4+ T cells with a panel that included CD45RO, CCR7, CD25, CD127, CD95 and CD27. All sorted populations exceeded 98% purity. PBMCs were separated immediately by Lymphoprep density gradient centrifugation and were stained directly, without being cultured. To minimize batch effects, samples were stained and sorted in pairs, one healthy donor with one patient per experiment. This TCR came from a woman under 30 with type 1 diabetes. Sample: naive CD4+ T cells from blood. Reading the label with the study, this specimen's cell subset or site is: true naive CD4+ T cells. This receptor chain uses TRBV27 and TRBJ2-3, with the D gene call left open. The encoded CDR3 is CASSFAYSTDTQYF. In nucleotides, the sequence is TGTGCCAGCAGTTTTGCGTATTCCACAGATACGCAGTATTTT.